These 8 T cell receptor beta chains originate from one sample sequenced in a study of OX40 agonist ivuxolimab in advanced cancers. Method: immunoSEQ multiplex PCR; TCRdb's copy keeps in-frame clones and lacks some. The sample includes about 55,000 clones, approximately 91% seen only once; the top ten take 6.9%. Source: CD4+ or CD8+ T cells sorted from blood, taken in a trial of the OX40 agonist ivuxolimab. The receptors here all came from an adult with an advanced solid tumor such as melanoma, head and neck, liver or kidney cancer.

The rearrangement links TRBV10-3 to TRBJ1-3; TRBD1 agrees at 7 bases. CDR3 size: 15 residues. CDR1 is ENHRY and CDR2 is SYGVKD in the germline V gene. The ends lost 4 bases at V and 4 bases at J; junction bases unmatched: 7. CDR3 sequence (DNA): TGTGCCATCAGTGGATCAGGGGGTTCGGGAAACACCATATATTTT. This codes for CAISGSGGSGNTIYF.

The rearrangement links TRBV27 to TRBJ2-7, with a weak D call TRBD2 (7 bases). Germline CDR1 and CDR2: MNHEY and SMNVEV (reference sequence). The CDR3 runs to 12 residues. V was pared by 6 bases and J by 6 bases, with 12 bases between. The CDR3 loop reads CASSFRGAEQYF. In DNA, the CDR3 is TGTGCCAGCAGCTTCCGGGGGGCCGAGCAGTACTTC.

V gene TRBV2 combines with J gene TRBJ2-1; D is undetermined. V was shortened by 6 bases and J by 6 bases, with 3 bases between the two germline ends. This CDR3 has 10 amino acids. Germline V gene sequence: CDR1 SNHLY, CDR2 FYNNEI. The DNA for the CDR3 is TGTGCCAGCAGGGTCAATGAGCAGTTCTTC. Amino acids: CASRVNEQFF.

The rearrangement uses TRBV7-2 and TRBJ2-7, with D maybe TRBD1 (6 bases). There are 14 residues in the CDR3. Germline V lookup: CDR1 SGHTA, CDR2 FQGNSA. V lost 4 bases and J lost 5, with 15 bases in between. As DNA, the CDR3 is TGTGCCAGCAGCTCCCCCGGGACAAGGGACGAGCAGTACTTC. The encoded protein is CASSSPGTRDEQYF.

The chain has TRBV6-5 and TRBJ1-1; a possible D gene is TRBD1 (5 bases). The CDR3 sequence is 12 residues long. The V gene lost 4 bases and the J gene lost 6 bases, with 9 bases spanning the gap. CDR1 and CDR2 (germline): MNHEY, SVGAGI. CDR3 sequence (DNA): TGTGCCAGCAGTTCCGTGGGGGCTGAAGCTTTCTTT. It translates to CASSSVGAEAFF.

This clone was seen only a few times. This chain uses TRBV19 with TRBJ1-1, with a tentative D call TRBD1 (6 bases). The CDR3 length is 15 residues. V lost 7 bases and J 0 bases, leaving 15 bases between the germline ends. Germline lookup yields CDR1 LNHDA and CDR2 SQIVND (reference sequence). The CDR3, as DNA: TGTGCCAGTATTGAAGGGGGTGGGTTGAACACTGAAGCTTTCTTT. Translation: CASIEGGGLNTEAFF.

This rearrangement joins TRBV7-8 to TRBJ2-3; D is perhaps TRBD1 or TRBD2 (5 bases each). The CDR3 is made up of 17 amino acids. Trimming left V 3 bases short and J 1 base short, with 17 bases between. Germline-derived CDR1 and CDR2 are SGHVS and FQNEAQ. The CDR3 DNA sequence: TGTGCCAGCAGCTTCGGGAACAGGAGTCGGGGCACAGATACGCAGTATTTT. It translates to CASSFGNRSRGTDTQYF.

This rearrangement joins TRBV5-4 to TRBJ2-1; TRBD2 matches at 13 bases. Germline values: CDR1 SGHNT, CDR2 YYREEE (reference sequence). The CDR3 extends over 18 amino acids. The ends lost 4 bases at V and 3 bases at J; junction bases unmatched: 10. The chain's CDR3 is CASSLGLAGPGSYNEQFF. In DNA, the CDR3 is TGTGCCAGCAGCCTGGGACTAGCGGGACCCGGGAGCTACAATGAGCAGTTCTTC.